This TCR beta chain was identified in a study of a mutant IDH1 vaccine in newly diagnosed glioma. V was shortened by 5 bases and J by 6 bases, with 14 bases between the two germline ends. The germline gives CDR1 SGHDT, CDR2 YYEEEE. The CDR3 runs to 13 residues. Using immunoSEQ multiplex PCR, the repertoire was profiled, and TCRdb retains in-frame clones only, with some absent. The sample gives 50,000 to 75,000 clones, 74% of which show up once; roughly 4.3% is in the top ten. In the case of this clone: Its matching antigen is unknown.

This sample's time point: week 35, safety follow-up. The study gave 300 ug of mutant IDH1 20-mer peptide per vaccine dose, with topical imiquimod. Each patient was administered eight vaccinations, scheduled in weeks 1, 3, 5, 7, 11, 15, 19 and 23. This TCR was recovered from a man over 45 with glioma. V is TRBV5-6 and J is TRBJ1-1; a possible D gene is TRBD1 (5 bases). The sample in question was PBMCs, obtained from a glioma patient whose treatment included an IDH1 peptide vaccine. CDR3 sequence: CASRLRGESEAFF. CDR3 coding DNA: TGTGCCAGCAGACTTAGGGGAGAATCTGAAGCTTTCTTT. The whole variable domain, remainder taken from reference TRBV5-6 and TRBJ1-1, is DAGVTQSPTHLIKTRGQQVTLRCSPKSGHDTVSWYQQALGQGPQFIFQYYEEEERQRGNFPDRFSGHQFPNYSSELNVNALLLGDSALYLCASRLRGESEAFFGQGTRLTVV.